The text below deals with one T cell receptor beta chain. Its antigen is as yet unknown. The record originates from a study of T cells in localized non-small cell lung cancer. The study's findings and limits: There was higher T cell clonality in uninvolved adjacent lung than in tumor, and it was highest there.

V was clipped by 4 bases and J by 7 bases; unmatched bases: 15. Germline-derived CDR1 and CDR2 are SQVTM and ANQGSEA. This CDR3 is built from 15 residues. TCRdb's copy holds only in-frame clones and misses some; the assay was immunoSEQ multiplex PCR. The sample has 30,000 to 45,000 clones, approximately 89% seen once; the top ten hold 2.7%. This sequence originates from a woman aged 40 to 75 with stage I lung adenocarcinoma. The chain has TRBV29-1 and TRBJ2-7; 8 positions agree with TRBD2. The sequencing used peripheral blood, collected before any cancer treatment. In nucleotides, the CDR3 is TGCAGCGTTGCCCCACTCCCCGACAGCGGGGGAGAGCAGTACTTC. This translates into CSVAPLPDSGGEQYF.